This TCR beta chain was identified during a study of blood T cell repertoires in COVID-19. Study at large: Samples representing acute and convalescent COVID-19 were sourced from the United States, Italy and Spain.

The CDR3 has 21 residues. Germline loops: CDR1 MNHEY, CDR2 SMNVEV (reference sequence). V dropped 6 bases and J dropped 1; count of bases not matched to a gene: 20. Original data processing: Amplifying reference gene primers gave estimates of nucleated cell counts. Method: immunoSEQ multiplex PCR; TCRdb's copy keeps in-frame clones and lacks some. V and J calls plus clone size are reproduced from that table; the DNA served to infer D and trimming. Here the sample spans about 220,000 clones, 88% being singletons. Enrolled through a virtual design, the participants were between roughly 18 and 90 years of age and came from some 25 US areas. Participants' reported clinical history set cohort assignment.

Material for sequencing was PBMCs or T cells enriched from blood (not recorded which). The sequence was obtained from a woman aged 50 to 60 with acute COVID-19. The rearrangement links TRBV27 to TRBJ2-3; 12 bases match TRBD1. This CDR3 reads CASRHLRRDRGPPHGTDTQYF. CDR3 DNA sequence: TGTGCCAGCAGACACCTCCGACGGGACAGGGGGCCGCCACATGGCACAGATACGCAGTATTTT.